The source of this T cell receptor beta chain is a study of cytomegalovirus exposure and HLA in healthy donors. Study-level results: Sequencing likely produced, as an artifact, a cluster of highly shared sequence variants. The productive fraction for most TCR beta V segments was about 90% or about 30% in an earlier analysis.

A note on this clone: Antigen specificity is unknown.

PCR amplification relied on 60 Vbeta primers (plus 13 Jbeta primers). The method was immunoSEQ multiplex PCR; TCRdb's version includes in-frame clones alone and lacks a portion of them. The table lists about 140,000 clones, 70% to 85% of them singletons. The sample was PBMCs. This TCR came from a woman aged 45-60 years in good health and CMV-seropositive.

DNA for the CDR3: TGTGCCAGCAGTTTAAACGGAGGCACCGGGGAGCTGTTTTTT. Encoded protein: CASSLNGGTGELFF. The chain has TRBV27 and TRBJ2-2, with TRBD2 as a possible D gene (5 bases). Trimming took 2 bases from V and 4 from J, leaving 8 bases between them. The V gene's germline CDR1 is MNHEY and CDR2 SMNVEV (reference sequence). The CDR3 loop spans 14 amino acids.